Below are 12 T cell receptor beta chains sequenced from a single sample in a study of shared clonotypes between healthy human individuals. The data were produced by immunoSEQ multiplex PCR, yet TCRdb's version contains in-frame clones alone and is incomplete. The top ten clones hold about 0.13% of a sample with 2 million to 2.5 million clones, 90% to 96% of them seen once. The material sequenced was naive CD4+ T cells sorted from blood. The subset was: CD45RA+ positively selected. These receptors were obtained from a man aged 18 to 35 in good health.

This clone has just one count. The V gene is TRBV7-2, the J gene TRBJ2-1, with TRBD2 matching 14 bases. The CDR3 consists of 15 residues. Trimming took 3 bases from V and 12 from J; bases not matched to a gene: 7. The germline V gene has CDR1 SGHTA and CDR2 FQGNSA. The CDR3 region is CASSFGLAGGGRQFF. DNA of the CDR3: TGTGCCAGCAGCTTTGGACTAGCGGGGGGCGGAAGGCAGTTCTTC.

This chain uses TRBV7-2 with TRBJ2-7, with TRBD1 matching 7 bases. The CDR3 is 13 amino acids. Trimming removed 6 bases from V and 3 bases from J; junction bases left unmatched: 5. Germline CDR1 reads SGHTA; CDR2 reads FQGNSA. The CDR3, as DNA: TGTGCCAGCAGGAGGACAGGCTACTACGAGCAGTACTTC. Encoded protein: CASRRTGYYEQYF. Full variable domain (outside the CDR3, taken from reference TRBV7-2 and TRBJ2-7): GAGVSQSPSNKVTEKGKDVELRCDPISGHTALYWYRQSLGQGLEFLIYFQGNSAPDKSGLPSDRFSAERTGGSVSTLTIQRTQQEDSAVYLCASRRTGYYEQYFGPGTRLTVT.

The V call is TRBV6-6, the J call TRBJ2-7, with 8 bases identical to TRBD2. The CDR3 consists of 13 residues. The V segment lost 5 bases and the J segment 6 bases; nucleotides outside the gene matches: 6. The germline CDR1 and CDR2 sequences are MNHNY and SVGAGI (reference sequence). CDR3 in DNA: TGTGCCAGCAGTGGGCGTCGGGGGGGCGAGCAGTACTTC. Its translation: CASSGRRGGEQYF.

CDR3 DNA sequence: TGCGCCAGCAGCCCACTCGCGGGGGATAATGAGCAGTTCTTC. Translated, it gives CASSPLAGDNEQFF. The chain recombines TRBV5-1 with TRBJ2-1; TRBD2 matches at 7 bases. Trimming took 4 bases from V and 7 from J; bases not matched to a gene: 8. Germline CDR1 reads SGHRS; CDR2 reads YFSETQ. CDR3 length equals 14 residues.

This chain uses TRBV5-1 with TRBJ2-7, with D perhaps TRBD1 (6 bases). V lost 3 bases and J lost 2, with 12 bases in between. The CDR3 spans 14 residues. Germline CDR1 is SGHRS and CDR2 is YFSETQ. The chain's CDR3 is CASSWETGTYEQYF. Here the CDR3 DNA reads TGCGCCAGCAGCTGGGAGACAGGAACCTACGAGCAGTACTTC.

CDR3 in amino acids: CASSFGGAEAFF. The CDR3 DNA reads as TGTGCCAGCAGTTTTGGGGGGGCGGAAGCTTTCTTT. This sequence joins TRBV28 and TRBJ1-1; a possible D gene is TRBD1 (6 bases). Germline V gene data show CDR1 as MDHEN and CDR2 as SYDVKM. V lost 3 bases, J lost 8 bases, and 10 bases lay in between. The CDR3 totals 12 residues.

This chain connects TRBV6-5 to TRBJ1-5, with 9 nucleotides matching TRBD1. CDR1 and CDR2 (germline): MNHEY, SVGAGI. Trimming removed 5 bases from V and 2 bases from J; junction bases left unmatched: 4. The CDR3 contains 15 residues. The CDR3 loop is CASSTGGLGNQPQHF. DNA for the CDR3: TGTGCCAGCAGTACAGGGGGCTTAGGCAATCAGCCCCAGCATTTT.

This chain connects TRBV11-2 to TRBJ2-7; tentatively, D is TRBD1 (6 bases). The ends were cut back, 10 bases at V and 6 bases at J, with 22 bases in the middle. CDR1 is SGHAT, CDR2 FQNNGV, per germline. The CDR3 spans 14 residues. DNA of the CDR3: TGTGCCACCGGTCCCCTACAGGGTAGGGGCGAGCAGTACTTC. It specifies CATGPLQGRGEQYF. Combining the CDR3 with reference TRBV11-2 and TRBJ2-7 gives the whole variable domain EAGVAQSPRYKIIEKRQSVAFWCNPISGHATLYWYQQILGQGPKLLIQFQNNGVVDDSQLPKDRFSAERLKGVDSTLKIQPAKLEDSAVYLCATGPLQGRGEQYFGPGTRLTVT.

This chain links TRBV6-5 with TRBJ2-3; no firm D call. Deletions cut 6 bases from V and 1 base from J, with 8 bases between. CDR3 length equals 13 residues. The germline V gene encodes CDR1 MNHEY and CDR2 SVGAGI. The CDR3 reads CASRSPGTDTQYF. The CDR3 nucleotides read TGTGCCAGCAGGTCCCCGGGCACAGATACGCAGTATTTT.

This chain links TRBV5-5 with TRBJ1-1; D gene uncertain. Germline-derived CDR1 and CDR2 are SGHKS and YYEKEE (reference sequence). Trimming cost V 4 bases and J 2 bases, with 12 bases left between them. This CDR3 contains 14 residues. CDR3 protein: CASSQTHSNTEAFF. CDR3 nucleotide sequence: TGTGCCAGCAGCCAGACGCACAGTAACACTGAAGCTTTCTTT. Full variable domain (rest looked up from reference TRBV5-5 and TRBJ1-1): DAGVTQSPTHLIKTRGQQVTLRCSPISGHKSVSWYQQVLGQGPQFIFQYYEKEERGRGNFPDRFSARQFPNYSSELNVNALLLGDSALYLCASSQTHSNTEAFFGQGTRLTVV.

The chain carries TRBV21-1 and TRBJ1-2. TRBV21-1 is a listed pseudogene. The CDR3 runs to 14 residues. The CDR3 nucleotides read TGTGCCAGCAGCAAAGGAGGGTATAACTATGGCTACACCTTC. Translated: CASSKGGYNYGYTF.

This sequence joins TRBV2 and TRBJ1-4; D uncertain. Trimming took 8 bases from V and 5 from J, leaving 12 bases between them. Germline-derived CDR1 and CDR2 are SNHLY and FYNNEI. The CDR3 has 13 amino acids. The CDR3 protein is CASRNNLNEKLFF. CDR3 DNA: TGTGCCAGCCGAAACAATCTGAATGAAAAACTGTTTTTT.